One sample yielded the 28 T cell receptor beta chains listed below, sequenced in a study of blood T cells in healthy people across ages. With a J-beta primer mix and a sample-barcoded 5' primer, a second PCR ran roughly 7 to 11 cycles. MiXCR, applied by TCRdb to the 5' RACE reads, yields one record per CDR3 protein. Here the sample spans 700,000 to 950,000 distinct CDR3 sequences, more than 40% being singletons. The sequencing input was blood. These receptors were collected from a woman aged 60-70 years in good health.

The V and J genes are TRBV6-2 or TRBV6-3 and TRBJ2-4, with D possibly TRBD2 on 6 matching bases. Per the germline V gene, CDR1 is MNHEY and CDR2 is SVGEGT. The CDR3 runs 15 residues. Trimming removed 5 bases at V and 1 base at J, with 12 bases between. This chain's CDR3 is CASSTPGTAKNIQYF. CDR3 nucleotides: TGTGCCAGCAGTACTCCCGGGACTGCCAAAAACATTCAGTACTTC.

V gene TRBV5-1 combines with J gene TRBJ2-1; D is undetermined. The CDR3 consists of 13 residues. Deletions cut 6 bases from V and 4 bases from J, with 11 bases between. The germline gives CDR1 SGHRS, CDR2 YFSETQ. CDR3 DNA: TGCGCCAGCAAAGAAGGGTTGTACAATGAGCAGTTCTTC. It specifies CASKEGLYNEQFF. The whole variable domain, filled in from reference TRBV5-1 and TRBJ2-1, reads KAGVTQTPRYLIKTRGQQVTLSCSPISGHRSVSWYQQTPGQGLQFLFEYFSETQRNKGNFPGRFSGRQFSNSRSEMNVSTLELGDSALYLCASKEGLYNEQFFGPGTRLTVL.

This clonotype showed up just a few times. The chain joins TRBV29-1 to TRBJ2-5; 10 bases align to TRBD2. This CDR3 region has 15 residues. Looked up from germline, CDR1 is SQVTM and CDR2 is ANQGSEA. The trim removed 7 bases at V and 1 base at J, leaving 9 bases unmatched. CDR3 DNA: TGCAGCGGTTACCCTCTAGCGGGGGTCCAAGAGACCCAGTACTTC. Protein sequence: CSGYPLAGVQETQYF. Full variable domain (outside the CDR3, taken from reference TRBV29-1 and TRBJ2-5): SAVISQKPSRDICQRGTSLTIQCQVDSQVTMMFWYRQQPGQSLTLIATANQGSEATYESGFVIDKFPISRPNLTFSTLTVSNMSPEDSSIYLCSGYPLAGVQETQYFGPGTRLLVL.

This clonotype showed up just a few times. The chain recombines TRBV7-2 with TRBJ1-2; D is unresolved. CDR1 and CDR2 from the germline V gene are SGHTA and FQGNSA. The CDR3 is made up of 14 amino acids. V was trimmed by 6 bases and J by 2 bases, leaving 13 bases between them. The CDR3 DNA follows: TGTGCCAGCAGGGAGCGGAACAACAACTATGGCTACACCTTC. Encoded protein: CASRERNNNYGYTF.

This chain uses TRBV29-1 with TRBJ2-5, with TRBD2 identical over 7 bases. V was pared by 8 bases and J by 2 bases, with 14 bases of the junction left unmatched. The CDR3 spans 15 residues. Germline V lookup: CDR1 SQVTM, CDR2 ANQGSEA. DNA of the CDR3: TGCAGCCTCCTGGTCGGGCGGGGGTGGCAAGAGACCCAGTACTTC. This codes for CSLLVGRGWQETQYF.

This clonotype was seen many times. The J gene is TRBJ1-4, the V gene TRBV12-3 or TRBV12-4, with a possible D match to TRBD1 (5 bases). The V and J ends lost 5 bases and 0 bases respectively, with 7 bases between them. The CDR3 contains 14 residues. CDR3 sequence (DNA): TGTGCCAGCAGTCCAGGGACAACTAATGAAAAACTGTTTTTT. Amino acid sequence: CASSPGTTNEKLFF.

This rearrangement joins TRBV28 to TRBJ2-3, with D possibly being TRBD2 (7 bases). Germline V gives CDR1 MDHEN, CDR2 SYDVKM. This CDR3 is built from 16 residues. V was trimmed by 7 bases and J by 3 bases, leaving 20 bases between them. This CDR3 is CASKVMAGARTDTQYF. The CDR3 nucleotides are TGTGCCAGCAAAGTAATGGCGGGGGCCCGAACAGATACGCAGTATTTT.

This clonotype turned up a few times. V gene TRBV20-1 combines with J gene TRBJ2-7; a possible D gene is TRBD2 (6 bases). V lost 3 bases and J lost 6, with 12 bases in between. This CDR3 comprises 12 residues. The germline V gene encodes CDR1 DFQATT and CDR2 SNEGSKA (reference sequence). The CDR3 nucleotides are TGCAGTGCTAGCGGCGGGGTCGGCGAGCAGTACTTC. This gives the protein CSASGGVGEQYF.

The sample holds a few counts of this clonotype. The genes are TRBV20-1 and TRBJ2-7; maybe TRBD2 (5 bases). Germline V gives CDR1 DFQATT, CDR2 SNEGSKA (reference sequence). This CDR3 spans 16 amino acids. The V and J ends lost 0 bases and 0 bases respectively, with 15 bases between them. CDR3 nucleotides: TGCAGTGCTAGAGATATCCTGGAGGAGTTCTCCTACGAGCAGTACTTC. Translated: CSARDILEEFSYEQYF.

About this clonotype itself: With a much larger clone just one base away, this may be a read error. The gene calls are TRBV4-2 and TRBJ2-5; D possibly corresponds to TRBD2 (5 bases). This CDR3 comprises 16 residues. V lost 1 base to trimming and J lost 1 base, with 13 bases between them. The V gene's germline CDR1 is LGHNA and CDR2 YNFKEQ. CDR3 amino acids: CASSQGPGILQETQYF. In nucleotides, the CDR3 is TGTGCCAGCAGCCAAGGTCCCGGGATTCTCCAAGAGACCCAGTACTTC.

Notes on this clonotype: A read error may account for a junction end that differs from germline. The rearrangement uses TRBV18 and TRBJ2-1, with TRBD2 as a possible D gene (5 bases). The CDR3 runs 12 residues. Germline CDR1 is KGHSH and CDR2 is LQKENI. The CDR3 protein is CASAPGSNEQFF. CDR3 nucleotide sequence: TGTGCCAGCGCACCGGGGTCGAATGAGCAGTTCTTC.

This clonotype has at least ten counts. V gene TRBV12-3 or TRBV12-4 combines with J gene TRBJ2-1; 12 bases line up with TRBD2. The V segment lost 4 bases and the J segment 9 bases; nucleotides outside the gene matches: 10. The CDR3 spans 16 residues. CDR3 nucleotides: TGTGCCAGCAGTTCAGGGACTAGCGGGCCAGTCGGTGAGCAGTTCTTC. Translation gives CASSSGTSGPVGEQFF.

This sequence joins TRBV9 and TRBJ2-1; D is undetermined. The CDR3 extends over 13 amino acids. CDR1 and CDR2 from the germline V gene are SGDLS and YYNGEE. V was shortened by 0 bases and J by 8 bases, with 9 bases between the two germline ends. The chain's CDR3 is CASSVVPSDEQFF. The CDR3 nucleotides read TGTGCCAGCAGCGTAGTCCCCTCGGATGAGCAGTTCTTC.

The CDR3 nucleotides read TGCGCCAGCAGCCAAGGAGGGTCCCTGTACACAGATACGCAGTATTTT. This gives the protein CASSQGGSLYTDTQYF. The chain couples TRBV4-3 to TRBJ2-3; D is possibly TRBD2 (5 bases). V lost 1 base and J 2 bases, leaving 13 bases between the germline ends. Germline assignment: CDR1 LGHNA and CDR2 YSLEER. This CDR3 is built from 16 residues.

The chain links TRBV6-2 or TRBV6-3 to TRBJ1-2; D possibly corresponds to TRBD1 (5 bases). Germline V lookup: CDR1 MNHEY, CDR2 SVGEGT. Deletions cut 7 bases from V and 3 bases from J, with 24 bases between. The CDR3 loop spans 17 amino acids. The CDR3 DNA reads as TGTGCCAGCATCCGAAGTCCCCTTCTGACAGTCTACTATGGCTACACCTTC. Translating it yields CASIRSPLLTVYYGYTF.

This clonotype was picked up a small number of times. The chain recombines TRBV7-9 with TRBJ2-7; D is ambiguous. CDR1 SEHNR and CDR2 FQNEAQ come from the germline V gene (reference sequence). The CDR3 runs 11 residues. CDR3 in amino acids: CAIHSSYEQYF. DNA for the CDR3: TGTGCAATACACTCCTCCTACGAGCAGTACTTC.

The chain links TRBV5-1 to TRBJ1-2; TRBD1 aligns across 8 bases. The V gene's germline CDR1 is SGHRS and CDR2 YFSETQ. The CDR3 is 16 amino acids. V lost 6 bases to trimming and J lost 4 bases; unmatched junction nucleotides: 14. CDR3 nucleotide sequence: TGCGCCAGCACCCCCTCTGCCGGGACAGGAAGCTATGGCTACACCTTC. It encodes CASTPSAGTGSYGYTF.

The rearrangement joins TRBV5-8 to TRBJ2-7, with TRBD1 matching over 12 bases. This CDR3 is built from 15 residues. Per germline, CDR1 SGHTS and CDR2 YDEGEE. Trimming took 4 bases from V and 5 from J; bases not matched to a gene: 7. The CDR3 loop is CASSRWDRGLNEQYF. CDR3 in DNA: TGTGCCAGCAGCCGCTGGGACAGGGGGCTCAACGAGCAGTACTTC.

The genes are TRBV10-3 and TRBJ2-2; 12 bases line up with TRBD1. This CDR3 is built from 15 residues. Trimming took 7 bases from V and 6 from J; bases not matched to a gene: 6. Looked up from germline, CDR1 is ENHRY and CDR2 is SYGVKD. The DNA of the CDR3 is TGTGCCATCAAGGGACAGGGGGCTGAGTCCGGGGAGCTGTTTTTT. It codes for CAIKGQGAESGELFF.

This clonotype was seen only a few times. The gene calls are TRBV7-2 and TRBJ2-2; a weak D match, TRBD1 (5 bases). Germline assignment: CDR1 SGHTA and CDR2 FQGNSA. With 5 bases removed from V and 5 bases from J, the gap between germline ends came to 15 bases. The CDR3 spans 15 residues. This CDR3 is CASSRGAGRTGELFF. The CDR3 DNA sequence: TGTGCCAGCAGCCGTGGGGCAGGAAGGACCGGGGAGCTGTTTTTT.

This clonotype was detected many times. The rearrangement joins TRBV7-9 to TRBJ2-3; D possibly matches TRBD1 or TRBD2 (5 bases each). V lost 3 bases and J 0 bases, leaving 10 bases between the germline ends. The CDR3 is 15 amino acids. Germline CDR1 and CDR2: SEHNR and FQNEAQ (reference sequence). This chain's CDR3 is CASSLGTVSTDTQYF. As DNA, the CDR3 is TGTGCCAGCAGCTTGGGGACGGTGAGCACAGATACGCAGTATTTT.

This clonotype was seen more than once but under ten times. The chain has TRBV20-1 and TRBJ2-4; tentative D call: TRBD1 (5 bases). Germline V gene sequence: CDR1 DFQATT, CDR2 SNEGSKA (reference sequence). Trimming removed 5 bases from V and 3 bases from J, with 11 bases in between. The CDR3 runs 13 residues. The CDR3 region has the DNA TGCAGTGCTGTCAAGGGGAACAAAAACATTCAGTACTTC. This encodes CSAVKGNKNIQYF.

This clonotype was seen once. The genes are TRBV29-1 and TRBJ2-1; tentatively, D is TRBD2 (6 bases). CDR3 size: 14 residues. Trimming pared 7 bases from V and 6 bases from J, leaving 19 bases between. The germline CDR1 and CDR2 sequences are SQVTM and ANQGSEA. Here the CDR3 DNA reads TGCAGCGCCGACGGGAGCGGAGGTTCCAATGAGCAGTTCTTC. Translating gives CSADGSGGSNEQFF.

This clonotype was seen more than once but under ten times. This chain joins TRBV25-1 and TRBJ1-2; possibly TRBD1 for D (6 bases). Germline CDR1 reads MGHDK; CDR2 reads SYGVNS. The CDR3 length is 15 residues. Trimming removed 2 bases at V and 5 bases at J, with 15 bases between. This CDR3 is CASSEGGADLYGYTF. The CDR3 nucleotides are TGTGCCAGCAGTGAAGGGGGGGCAGATCTTTATGGCTACACCTTC.

This chain uses TRBV7-2 with TRBJ2-5; the match to TRBD2 covers 9 bases. This CDR3 is 15 amino acids long. CDR1 is SGHTA and CDR2 is FQGNSA in the germline V gene. The V gene end was trimmed by 5 bases and the J gene end by 1 base; junction bases not matched to a gene: 5. Here the CDR3 DNA reads TGTGCCAGCAGCATTCGACTAGCGGTCCAAGAGACCCAGTACTTC. Its protein product is CASSIRLAVQETQYF.

The chain couples TRBV29-1 to TRBJ2-4; D could derive from TRBD1 or TRBD2 (5 bases each). Judging by the DNA end, TRBJ2-7 fits better; the J call may be wrong. The CDR3 contains 14 residues. Germline loops: CDR1 SQVTM, CDR2 ANQGSEA. The CDR3 region has the DNA TGCAGCGTACTAGACAGTTTGCTCGGGTACGAGCAGTACTTC. Translated, it gives CSVLDSLLGYEQYF.

V usage is TRBV20-1 and J usage is TRBJ1-2, with D possibly matching TRBD1 (5 bases). Germline V CDR1 and CDR2: DFQATT, SNEGSKA (reference sequence). V was clipped by 0 bases and J by 5 bases, with 13 bases between them. The CDR3 loop spans 14 amino acids. The DNA of the CDR3 is TGCAGTGCTAGAGATCTCGGGGGGTGGTATGGCTACACCTTC. Translating it yields CSARDLGGWYGYTF.

The chain couples TRBV20-1 to TRBJ1-1, with D uncertain. In germline, CDR1 is DFQATT, CDR2 SNEGSKA (reference sequence). The CDR3 consists of 14 residues. The V end lost 3 bases, the J end lost 4 bases, and 15 bases lay between the germline ends. CDR3 bases: TGCAGTGCTAGTCCCATTCAGGTCCGCACTGAAGCTTTCTTT. Translated, it gives CSASPIQVRTEAFF.